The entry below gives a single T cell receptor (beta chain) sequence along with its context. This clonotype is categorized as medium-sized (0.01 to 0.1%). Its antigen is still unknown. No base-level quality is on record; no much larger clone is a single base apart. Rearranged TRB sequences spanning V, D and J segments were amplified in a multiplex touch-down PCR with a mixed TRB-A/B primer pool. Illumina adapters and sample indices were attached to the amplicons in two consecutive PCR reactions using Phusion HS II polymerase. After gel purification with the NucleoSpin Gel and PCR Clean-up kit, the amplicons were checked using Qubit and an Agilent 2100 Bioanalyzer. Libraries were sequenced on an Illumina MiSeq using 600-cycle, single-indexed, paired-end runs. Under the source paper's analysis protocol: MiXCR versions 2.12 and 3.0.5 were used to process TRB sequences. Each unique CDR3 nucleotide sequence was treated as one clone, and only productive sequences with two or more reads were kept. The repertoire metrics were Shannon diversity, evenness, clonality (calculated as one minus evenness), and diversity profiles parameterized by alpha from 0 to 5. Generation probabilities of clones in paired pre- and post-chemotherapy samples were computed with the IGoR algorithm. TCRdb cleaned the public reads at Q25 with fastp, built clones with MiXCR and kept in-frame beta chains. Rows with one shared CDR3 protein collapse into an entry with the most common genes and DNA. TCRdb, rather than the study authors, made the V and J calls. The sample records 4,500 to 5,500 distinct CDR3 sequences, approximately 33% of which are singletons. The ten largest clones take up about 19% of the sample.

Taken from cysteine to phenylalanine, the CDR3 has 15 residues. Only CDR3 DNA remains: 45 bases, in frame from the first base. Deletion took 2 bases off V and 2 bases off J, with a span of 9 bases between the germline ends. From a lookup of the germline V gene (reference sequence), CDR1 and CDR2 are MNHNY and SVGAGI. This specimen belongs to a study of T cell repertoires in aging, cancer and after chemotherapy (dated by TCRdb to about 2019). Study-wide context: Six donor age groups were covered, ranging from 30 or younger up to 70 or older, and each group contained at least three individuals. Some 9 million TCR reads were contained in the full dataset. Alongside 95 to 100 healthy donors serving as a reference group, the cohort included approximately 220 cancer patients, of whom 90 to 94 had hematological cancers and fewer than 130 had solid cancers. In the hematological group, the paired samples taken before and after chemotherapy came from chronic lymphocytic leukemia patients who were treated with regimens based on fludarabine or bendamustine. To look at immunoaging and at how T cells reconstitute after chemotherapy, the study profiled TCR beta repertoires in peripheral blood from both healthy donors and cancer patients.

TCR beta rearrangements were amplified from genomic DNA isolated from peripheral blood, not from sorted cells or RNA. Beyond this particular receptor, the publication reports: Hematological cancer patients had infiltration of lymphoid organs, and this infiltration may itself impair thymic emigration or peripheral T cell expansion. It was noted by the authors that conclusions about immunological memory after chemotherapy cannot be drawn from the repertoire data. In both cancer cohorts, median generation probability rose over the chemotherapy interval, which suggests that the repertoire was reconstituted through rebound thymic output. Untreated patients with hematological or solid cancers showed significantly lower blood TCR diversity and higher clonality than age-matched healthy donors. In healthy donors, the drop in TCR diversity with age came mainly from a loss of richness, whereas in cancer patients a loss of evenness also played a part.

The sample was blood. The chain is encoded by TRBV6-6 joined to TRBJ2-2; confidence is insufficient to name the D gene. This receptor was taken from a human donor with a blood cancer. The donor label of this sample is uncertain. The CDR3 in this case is CASSYPELNTGELFF. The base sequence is TGTGCCAGCAGTTACCCCGAGCTAAACACCGGGGAGCTGTTTTTT.